This T cell receptor (beta chain) was captured by sequencing in a study of cytomegalovirus exposure and HLA in healthy donors. Regarding the study as a whole: The study labeled 180 or so TCR beta chains cytomegalovirus-associated.

Comments on this clone: Its antigen remains unidentified.

Generated by immunoSEQ multiplex PCR, the TCRdb table keeps only in-frame clones and is missing some. Among about 130,000 clones listed, approximately 88% were seen once. The germline gives CDR1 ENHRY, CDR2 SYGVKD. The CDR3 has 14 residues. V lost 3 bases, J lost 0 bases, and 0 bases stayed unmatched. The chain joins TRBV10-3 to TRBJ1-1; 8 bases map to TRBD1. The TCR was taken from a woman in her late teens or twenties in good health and CMV-seronegative. Specimen: PBMCs. The CDR3 nucleotides read TGTGCCATCAGTGACAGGGGGCTGAACACTGAAGCTTTCTTT. Its protein is CAISDRGLNTEAFF.